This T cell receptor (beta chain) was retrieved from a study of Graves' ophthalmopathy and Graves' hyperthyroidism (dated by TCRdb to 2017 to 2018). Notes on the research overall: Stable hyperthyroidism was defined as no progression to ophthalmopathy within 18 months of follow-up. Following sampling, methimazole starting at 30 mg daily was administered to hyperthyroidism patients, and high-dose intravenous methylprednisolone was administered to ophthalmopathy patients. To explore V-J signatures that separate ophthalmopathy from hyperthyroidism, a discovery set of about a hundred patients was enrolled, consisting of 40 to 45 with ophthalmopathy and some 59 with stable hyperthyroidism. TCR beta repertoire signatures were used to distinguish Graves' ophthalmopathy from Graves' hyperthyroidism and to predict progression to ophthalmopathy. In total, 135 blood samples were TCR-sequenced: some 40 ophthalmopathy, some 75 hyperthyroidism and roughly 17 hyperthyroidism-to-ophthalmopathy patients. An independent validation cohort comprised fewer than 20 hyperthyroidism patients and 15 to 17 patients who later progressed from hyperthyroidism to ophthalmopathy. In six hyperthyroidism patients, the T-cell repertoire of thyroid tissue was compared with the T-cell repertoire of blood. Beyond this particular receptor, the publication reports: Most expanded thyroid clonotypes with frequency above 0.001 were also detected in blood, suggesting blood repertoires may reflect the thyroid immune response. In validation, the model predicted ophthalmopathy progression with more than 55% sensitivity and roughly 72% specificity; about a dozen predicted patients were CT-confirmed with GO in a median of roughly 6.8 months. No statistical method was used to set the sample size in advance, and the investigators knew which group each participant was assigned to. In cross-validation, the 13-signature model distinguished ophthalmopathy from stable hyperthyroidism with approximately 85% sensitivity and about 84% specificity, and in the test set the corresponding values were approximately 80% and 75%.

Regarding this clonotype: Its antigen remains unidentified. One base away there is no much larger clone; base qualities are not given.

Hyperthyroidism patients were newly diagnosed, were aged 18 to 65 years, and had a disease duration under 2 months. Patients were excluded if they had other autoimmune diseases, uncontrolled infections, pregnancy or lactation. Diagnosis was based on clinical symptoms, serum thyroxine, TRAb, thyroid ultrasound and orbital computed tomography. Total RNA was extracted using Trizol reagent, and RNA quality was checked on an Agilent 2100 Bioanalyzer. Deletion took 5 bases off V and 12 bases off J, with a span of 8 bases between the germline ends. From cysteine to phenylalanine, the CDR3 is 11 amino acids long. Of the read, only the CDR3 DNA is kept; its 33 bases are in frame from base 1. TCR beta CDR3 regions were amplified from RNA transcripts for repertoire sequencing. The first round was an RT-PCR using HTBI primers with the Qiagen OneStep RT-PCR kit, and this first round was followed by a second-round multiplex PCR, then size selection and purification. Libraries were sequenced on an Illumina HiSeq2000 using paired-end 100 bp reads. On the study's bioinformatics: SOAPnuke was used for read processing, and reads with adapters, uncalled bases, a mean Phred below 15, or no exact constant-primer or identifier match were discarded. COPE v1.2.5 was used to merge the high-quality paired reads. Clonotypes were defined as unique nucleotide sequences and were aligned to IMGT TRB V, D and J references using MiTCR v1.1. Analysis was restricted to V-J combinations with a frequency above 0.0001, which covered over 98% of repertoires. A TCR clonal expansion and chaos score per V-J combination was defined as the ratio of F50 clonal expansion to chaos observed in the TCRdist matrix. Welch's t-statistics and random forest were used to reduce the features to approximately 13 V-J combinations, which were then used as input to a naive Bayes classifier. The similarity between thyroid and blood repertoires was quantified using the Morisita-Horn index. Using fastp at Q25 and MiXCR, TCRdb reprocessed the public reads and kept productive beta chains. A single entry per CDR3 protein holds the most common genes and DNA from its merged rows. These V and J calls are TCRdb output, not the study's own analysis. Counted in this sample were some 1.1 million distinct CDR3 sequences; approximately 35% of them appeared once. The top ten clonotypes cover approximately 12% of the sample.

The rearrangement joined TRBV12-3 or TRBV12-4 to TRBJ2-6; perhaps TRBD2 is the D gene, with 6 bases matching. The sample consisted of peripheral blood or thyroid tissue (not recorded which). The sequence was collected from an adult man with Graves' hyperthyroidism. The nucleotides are TGTGCCAGCAGTCCCGGGGGCGTCCTGACTTTC. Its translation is CASSPGGVLTF.